This paragraph covers one T cell receptor (beta chain) sequence. The sample belongs to a study of shared T cell receptors in the human thymus. The repertoire was sequenced with immunoSEQ multiplex PCR; TCRdb's copy has only in-frame clones and lacks some. The table lists hundreds of thousands of clones, 88% of them singletons. Trimming took off 3 bases at V and 8 bases at J, with 15 bases between the two ends. In germline, CDR1 is SGHNT, CDR2 YYREEE (reference sequence). The CDR3 sequence is 14 residues long. These data also formed part of another study, on human thymus T cells. This second study says: Corrective cardiac operations yielded the resected thymus tissue. Within thymic and blood repertoires, V and J gene usage appeared to be biased.

Sample: thymocytes. The sequence came from a boy younger than two with a congenital heart defect. This chain links TRBV5-4 with TRBJ2-4; D is perhaps TRBD2 (6 bases). CDR3 nucleotide sequence: TGTGCCAGCAGCTGTGACGGGGGAGAGGACATTCAGTACTTC. The encoded protein is CASSCDGGEDIQYF. The full variable domain, in which reference TRBV5-4 and TRBJ2-4 provide the parts outside the CDR3, is ETGVTQSPTHLIKTRGQQVTLRCSSQSGHNTVSWYQQALGQGPQFIFQYYREEENGRGNFPPRFSGLQFPNYSSELNVNALELDDSALYLCASSCDGGEDIQYFGAGTRLSVL.